A selection of T cell receptor beta chains follows, all from one sample in a study of response to subunit inactivated influenza vaccine. TCRdb used MiXCR to reprocess the RT-PCR reads, holding one entry per CDR3 protein. The sample carries hundreds of thousands of distinct CDR3 sequences, less than 20% recorded once. Sequencing was performed on PBMCs from blood, taken 5 to 6 days after vaccination. These receptors were taken from a man aged 50-59 years who received an inactivated influenza vaccine. Each CDR3 is given without its conserved first and last residue. Fields, in order: V gene, J gene, CDR3 length, CDR3 protein.

TRBV2	TRBJ1-1	12	ASSGFVMNTEAF
TRBV29-1	TRBJ1-1	12	SVSSWGRITEAF
TRBV4-1	TRBJ2-1	13	ASSQGDGSYNEQF
TRBV5-1	TRBJ1-6	14	ASSLEDRGSSSPLH
TRBV27	TRBJ2-1	13	ASHLPSPFYNEQF
TRBV7-2	TRBJ2-7	13	ASSVPGQGDYEQY
TRBV28	TRBJ2-1	11	ASSLHTRNEQF
TRBV29-1	TRBJ1-1	12	SVEDLGPNTEAF
TRBV27	TRBJ2-7	12	ASSYSSGAYEQY
TRBV27	TRBJ2-1	11	ASSLGGSVEQF
TRBV5-1	TRBJ2-3	13	ASSASGGSTDTQY
TRBV6-1	TRBJ1-4	17	ASSRSPGQGARVYEKLF
TRBV28	TRBJ2-1	17	ASSHPQTNEREDGNEQF
TRBV6-2/TRBV6-3	TRBJ2-7	13	ASSWTSGRAREQY
TRBV9	TRBJ2-1	14	ASSVGLRLGLNEQF
TRBV29-1	TRBJ2-3	17	SVEWLAGWYNFRTDTQY
TRBV7-8	TRBJ1-6	12	ASSLARGKSPLH
TRBV5-6	TRBJ2-7	10	ASSSGRDEQY
TRBV7-2	TRBJ1-3	13	ASSHQSGRDNTIY
TRBV7-2	TRBJ2-4	14	ASSSSGGSHSPIQY
TRBV6-5	TRBJ1-3	9	ASRTGPTIY
TRBV4-3	TRBJ2-5	12	ASSQDYGQETQY